The present entry profiles one T cell receptor (beta chain) with its context. This entry comes from a study of shared clonotypes between healthy human individuals. Only in-frame clones appear in the TCRdb table, and some are missing; sequencing was by immunoSEQ multiplex PCR. Among approximately 980,000 clones listed, 76% were seen once. Trimming cost V 4 bases and J 0 bases, with 6 bases left between them. This CDR3 is 13 amino acids long. CDR1 and CDR2 from the germline V gene are MNHEY and SMNVEV (reference sequence). The specimen was memory CD4+ T cells sorted from blood. As for subset: CD45RA-negative fraction. The sequence came from a man aged 18 to 29 in good health. The chain employs TRBV27 and TRBJ1-2; D ambiguous. DNA of the CDR3: TGTGCCAGCAGTTCGGACGCTAACTATGGCTACACCTTC. Translating gives CASSSDANYGYTF.